This T cell receptor (beta chain) was sequenced in a study of blood T cells in healthy people across ages (dated by TCRdb to 2015 to 2017). For the wider study: In model experiments, template switching captured about one uniquely barcoded TCR beta cDNA molecule for every two T cells. Age-related changes in TCR beta repertoire diversity were measured in the study by deep sequencing normalized with unique cDNA molecular identifiers. Four age groups were formed from the donors: young (average approximately 15 years), middle-aged (approximately 40), aged (more than 55) and long-lived (about 75). Donors of different ages were randomly distributed across sequencing lanes to avoid experimental bias. The study analyzed two additional independent replicas of 1 million unique cDNA reads from the same blood draw for two donors, one aged 18 to 30 and one aged 80 or older. Broad study findings and their caveats: Compared with the aged group, more naive CD4+ T cells, fewer expanded clones and increased TCR diversity were shown by the long-lived group, suggesting age selection. As age increased, observed TCR beta diversity per million T cells dropped in a roughly linear way, and a significant reduction was already evident by age about 40. Total diversity estimates from one million sequenced T cells were considered lower bounds and underestimates. The CMV infection status of donors was not known, potentially confounding age-related changes in expanded clonotypes. There was a strong correlation between observed TCR beta diversity and the percentage of naive T cells measured by flow cytometry. Bulk unsorted PBMC profiling prevented conclusive comparison of naive and antigen-experienced compartments.

V is clipped by 4 bases and J by 3 bases, and the sequence between their germline boundaries is 12 bases long. From a lookup of the germline V gene, CDR1 and CDR2 are SQVTM and ANQGSEA. The CDR3 goes from the cysteine to the phenylalanine over 13 residues. CDR3 DNA is the only sequence kept; it has 39 bases, read in frame from the first base. Libraries were built with 5' RACE. A second PCR of roughly 6 to 11 cycles was run with a J-beta primer mix and a sample-barcoded 5' primer. A template-switch 5' adaptor carrying 12 random nucleotides introduced a unique molecular identifier onto each TCR beta cDNA molecule. Each sample yielded at least 3 million CDR3-containing paired-end reads. The Mint cDNA synthesis kit, primed by a TRBC-specific oligonucleotide, was used to synthesize first-strand cDNA from all RNA. After uracil-DNA glycosylase treatment, a first 18-cycle PCR used universal primers M1SS and BC2_uni_R on all cDNA. The authors processed their data as follows. For normalization, 1 million high-quality reads, each with a distinct molecular identifier, were randomly selected from each sample. Instead of being binned into consensus sequences, reads with shared molecular identifiers were discarded. MiTCR, with a Q25 quality threshold and the strictest error-elimination algorithm, was used for CDR3 identification, clonotype clustering and error correction. A nonparametric unseen species model with Euler transformation was used to estimate a lower bound on total TCR beta diversity. TCRdb handled the public reads itself, with Q25 trimming in fastp and clone calling in MiXCR, and kept productive beta chains. Identical CDR3 proteins give one entry, which carries the most common genes and DNA. TCRdb, not the original authors, processed these V and J calls. This sample lists 1.5 million to 2 million distinct CDR3 sequences; about two fifths were detected once. The ten largest clonotypes hold roughly 24% of the sample.

The donors were around 39 Caucasian individuals from Russia, aged roughly 6 to 100 years, who were systemically healthy. Each donor gave approximately 9.3 milliliters of peripheral blood, collected into EDTA-treated Vacutainer tubes. Ficoll-Paque density-gradient centrifugation was used to isolate PBMCs, with at least 6 million obtained per sample. Total RNA, at least 5.5 micrograms per sample, was extracted from PBMCs with Trizol reagent. For every donor, flow cytometry on a PBMC aliquot measured the percentage of naive CD45RAhigh/CD27high T cells. In this sample, this clonotype turned up a few times. This receptor's antigen is unknown. No per-base quality is available; no much larger clone lies one base away.

The sequencing sample was made of blood. The sequence links TRBV29-1 to TRBJ1-2, with the D gene not clear enough to name. The receptor's source is a human donor in good health. The CDR3 is CSVGRQQHYGYTF. The nucleotide sequence is given as TGCAGCGTTGGACGGCAGCAACACTATGGCTACACCTTC.